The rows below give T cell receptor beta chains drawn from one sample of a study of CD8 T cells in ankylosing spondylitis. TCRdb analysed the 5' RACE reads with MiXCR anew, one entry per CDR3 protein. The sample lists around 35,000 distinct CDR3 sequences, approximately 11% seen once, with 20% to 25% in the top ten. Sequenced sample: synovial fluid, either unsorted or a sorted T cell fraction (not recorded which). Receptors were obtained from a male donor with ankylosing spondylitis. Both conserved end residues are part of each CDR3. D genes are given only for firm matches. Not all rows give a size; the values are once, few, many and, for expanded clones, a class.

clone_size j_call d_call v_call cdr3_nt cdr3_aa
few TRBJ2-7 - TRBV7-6 TGTGCCAGCAGCTTGGGAATGGTCTACGAGCAGTACTTC CASSLGMVYEQYF
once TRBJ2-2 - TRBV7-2 TGTGCCAGCAGCTTAGGCCGACCCGGGGAGCTGTTTTTT CASSLGRPGELFF
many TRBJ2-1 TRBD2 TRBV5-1 TGCGCCAGCCAAAGGACTAGCGGCTCCTACAATGAGCAGTTCTTC CASQRTSGSYNEQFF
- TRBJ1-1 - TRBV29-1 TGCAGCGTTGAATGCCCCGACAGGACCCATCCTGAAGCTTTCTTT CSVECPDRTHPEAFF
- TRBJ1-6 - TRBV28 TGTGCCAGCAGTTTCGGTGATAGTGGTTCACCCCTCCACTTT CASSFGDSGSPLHF
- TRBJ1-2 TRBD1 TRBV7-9 TGTGCCAGCAGCTTAGAGGGACAGCTCTATGGCTACACCTTC CASSLEGQLYGYTF
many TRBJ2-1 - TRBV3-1 TGTGCCAGCAGCCAAGGGTTTAGTTTTTATGAGCAGTTCTTC CASSQGFSFYEQFF
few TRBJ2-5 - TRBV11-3 TGTGCCAGCAGCCCGACAAGAAGGTCATCTGGGGAGACCCAGTACTTC CASSPTRRSSGETQYF
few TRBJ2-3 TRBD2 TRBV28 TGTGCCACCCAAGGACTAGCGGGAGCCCACAAACAAGATACGCAGTATTTT CATQGLAGAHKQDTQYF
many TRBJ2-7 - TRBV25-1 TGTGCCAGCAGTGTACGAGGATACTACGAGCAGTACTTC CASSVRGYYEQYF
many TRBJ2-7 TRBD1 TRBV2 TGTGCCAGCAGCCCAGGGACAGCCTACGAGCAGTACTTC CASSPGTAYEQYF
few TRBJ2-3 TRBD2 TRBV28 TGTGCCAGCAGTTTAGGCGGGAGTAGTGAAGATACGCAGTATTTT CASSLGGSSEDTQYF
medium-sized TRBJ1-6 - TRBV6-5 TGTGCCAGCAGTTACTCGCAGGGGCCCAATTCACCCCTCCACTTT CASSYSQGPNSPLHF
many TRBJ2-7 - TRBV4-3 TGCGCCAGCAGCCAAGATCGGAGGGGCTCCTACGAGCAGTACTTC CASSQDRRGSYEQYF
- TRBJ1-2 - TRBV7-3 TGTGCCAGCAGCTCCAACGGGCCGGAGGGCTACACCTTC CASSSNGPEGYTF
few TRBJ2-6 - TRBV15 TGTGCCACCAGATTTGGGGTCGGGGCCAACGTCCTGACTTTC CATRFGVGANVLTF
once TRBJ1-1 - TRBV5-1 TGCGCCAGCAATCTGACAGCTGAAGCTTTCTTT CASNLTAEAFF
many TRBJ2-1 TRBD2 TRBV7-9 TGTGCCAGCAGCTTAGGTGAGCTAGCGGAAGAGCAGTTCTTC CASSLGELAEEQFF
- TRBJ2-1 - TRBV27 TGTGCCAGCAGTTTGCGCAGGCCGAGCTCCTACAATGAGCAGTTCTTC CASSLRRPSSYNEQFF
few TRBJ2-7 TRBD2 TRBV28 TGTGCCAGCAGTTTATGGCTAGCGGGAGGAAGCTACGAGCAGTACTTC CASSLWLAGGSYEQYF
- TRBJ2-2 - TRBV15 TGTGCCACCAGTGGAGGGATCGCCGGGGAGCTGTTTTTT CATSGGIAGELFF
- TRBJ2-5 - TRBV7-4 TGTGCCAGCAGCCACAAAGGAAGAGATTTGGGGGAGACCCAGTACTTC CASSHKGRDLGETQYF
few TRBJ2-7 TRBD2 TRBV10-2 TGCGCCAGCGGGGGCCCCCGGACTAGCGGGAGCGGTATAGGCTCCTACGAGCAGTACTTC CASGGPRTSGSGIGSYEQYF
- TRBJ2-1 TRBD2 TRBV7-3 TGTGCCAGCAGCCCCCTGGATAGCGGGAGATATGGGGAGCAGTTCTTC CASSPLDSGRYGEQFF
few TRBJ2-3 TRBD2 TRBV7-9 TGTGCCAGCAGCTTAACTAGCGGCCCTAGCACAGATACGCAGTATTTT CASSLTSGPSTDTQYF
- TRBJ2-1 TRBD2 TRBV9 TGTGCCAGCAGCGTAGAGGCTGTGGCTAGCGGGATAGGCAATGAGCAGTTCTTC CASSVEAVASGIGNEQFF
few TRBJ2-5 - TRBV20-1 TGCAGTGCCCCCGTGGTGCAGCGGGAGACCCAGTACTTC CSAPVVQRETQYF
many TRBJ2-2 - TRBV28 TGTGCCAGCAGTTTGGGACGGAATACCGGGGAGCTGTTTTTT CASSLGRNTGELFF
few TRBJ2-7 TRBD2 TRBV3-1 TGTGCCAGCAGCGAAAGACTAGCGGGCCTCTACGAGCAGTACTTC CASSERLAGLYEQYF
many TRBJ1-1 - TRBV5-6 TGTGCCAGCAGCACCGTCGGGTTAGACACTGAAGCTTTCTTT CASSTVGLDTEAFF